Below are 32 T cell receptor beta chains sequenced from a single sample in a study of T-cell memory formation after mild COVID-19. TCRdb recomputed calls from the 5' RACE reads with MiXCR, one row per CDR3 protein. This table holds a few hundred thousand distinct CDR3 sequences, roughly 23% found once. What was sequenced was PBMCs or a T cell subset sorted from them (not recorded which). All receptors derive from an adult woman who had mild COVID-19 (a few samples of this study predate the infection). Cell type and time point are not known.

This clonotype was counted a few times. The chain joins TRBV29-1 to TRBJ1-5, with a possible D match to TRBD1 (5 bases). V was shortened by 4 bases and J by 7 bases, with 14 bases between the two germline ends. The CDR3 runs to 13 residues. Germline loops: CDR1 SQVTM, CDR2 ANQGSEA. As DNA, the CDR3 is TGCAGCGTTGCCCTCGGAGGGGACCAGCCCCAGCATTTT. Residues: CSVALGGDQPQHF.

The chain recombines TRBV15 with TRBJ2-5; D is unclear. The germline V gene encodes CDR1 LNHNV and CDR2 YYDKDF (reference sequence). Trimming cost V 7 bases and J 1 base, with 10 bases left between them. CDR3 size: 13 residues. CDR3 coding DNA: TGTGCCACCAAAGTCAGTATCCAAGAGACCCAGTACTTC. Translation gives CATKVSIQETQYF. Supplemented by reference TRBV15 and TRBJ2-5, the full variable domain reads DAMVIQNPRYQVTQFGKPVTLSCSQTLNHNVMYWYQQKSSQAPKLLFHYYDKDFNNEADTPDNFQSRRPNTSFCFLDIRSPGLGDTAMYLCATKVSIQETQYFGPGTRLLVL.

The chain is built from TRBV27 and TRBJ2-2, with TRBD1 identical over 9 bases. After removal of 1 base from V and 5 bases from J, the junction contained 5 bases not matched to a gene. The CDR3 spans 16 residues. Germline values: CDR1 MNHEY, CDR2 SMNVEV (reference sequence). CDR3 DNA: TGTGCCAGCAGTTTATACCCCGGGACAGGGACCGGGGAGCTGTTTTTT. Translated, it gives CASSLYPGTGTGELFF.

The chain carries TRBV27 and TRBJ2-7; D might be TRBD1 or TRBD2, each matching 5 bases. The CDR3 loop spans 15 amino acids. Germline CDR1 reads MNHEY; CDR2 reads SMNVEV (reference sequence). Between the trimmed V and J ends, which lost 5 bases and 4 bases, there was a span of 18 bases. The CDR3 reads CASSVNLGPGYEQYF. CDR3 nucleotide sequence: TGTGCCAGCAGTGTGAACCTGGGACCTGGATACGAGCAGTACTTC.

This clonotype was seen more than once but under ten times. The chain combines TRBV7-6 with TRBJ2-3; 7 positions match TRBD2. Germline V CDR1 and CDR2: SGHVS, FNYEAQ. The length of the CDR3 is 18 residues. J gave up 0 bases and V 5 bases, and 14 bases lay outside the gene matches. The CDR3 here is CASSLGFRAGTSTDTQYF. The CDR3 DNA follows: TGTGCCAGCAGCCTGGGATTTAGAGCGGGAACTAGCACAGATACGCAGTATTTT.

There are a few counts of this clonotype. The gene calls are TRBV20-1 and TRBJ2-7; maybe TRBD2 (6 bases). V lost 4 bases and J 2 bases, leaving 9 bases between the germline ends. Germline values: CDR1 DFQATT, CDR2 SNEGSKA (reference sequence). This CDR3 contains 12 residues. This chain's CDR3 is CSAKGGTYEQYF. The DNA for the CDR3 is TGCAGTGCTAAAGGAGGGACCTACGAGCAGTACTTC.

This clonotype has a handful of counts. This sequence joins TRBV6-4 and TRBJ1-1; D ambiguous. CDR3 length equals 13 residues. Trimming pared 5 bases from V and 1 base from J, leaving 8 bases between. The germline CDR1 and CDR2 sequences are MRHNA and SNTAGT. In nucleotides, the CDR3 is TGTGCCAGCAGTTCCACCTGGAACACTGAAGCTTTCTTT. Protein: CASSSTWNTEAFF.

This chain links TRBV6-5 with TRBJ2-5; 8 bases line up with TRBD2. From germline, CDR1 is MNHEY and CDR2 SVGAGI. This CDR3 comprises 16 residues. Trimming took 2 bases from V and 4 from J; bases not matched to a gene: 9. The CDR3 is CASSYHRGSGRETQYF. The CDR3 coding sequence is TGTGCCAGCAGTTACCACCGTGGGAGCGGGAGAGAGACCCAGTACTTC.

The chain uses TRBV6-2 or TRBV6-3 and TRBJ1-1, with TRBD1 as a possible D gene (6 bases). In germline, CDR1 is MNHEY, CDR2 SVGEGT. V was trimmed by 7 bases and J by 0 bases, leaving 15 bases between them. This CDR3 comprises 15 residues. The CDR3 bases are TGTGCCAGCACCGGGGCCAGGGGCTTGAACACTGAAGCTTTCTTT. Amino acids: CASTGARGLNTEAFF.

The V and J genes are TRBV9 and TRBJ1-2, with 7 bases that match TRBD1. The CDR3 covers 13 residues. J lost 13 bases, V lost 3 bases, and 12 bases had no gene match. Germline V gene data show CDR1 as SGDLS and CDR2 as YYNGEE. The CDR3 reads CASSADPTGRITF. The CDR3 DNA is TGTGCCAGCAGCGCGGACCCGACAGGGCGGATCACCTTC. Full variable domain (outside the CDR3, taken from reference TRBV9 and TRBJ1-2): DSGVTQTPKHLITATGQRVTLRCSPRSGDLSVYWYQQSLDQGLQFLIQYYNGEERAKGNILERFSAQQFPDLHSELNLSSLELGDSALYFCASSADPTGRITFGSGTRLTVV.

The chain joins TRBV14 to TRBJ2-2; TRBD2 is a possible D gene (5 bases). The V gene's germline CDR1 is SGHDN and CDR2 FVKESK. V lost 4 bases and J 3 bases, leaving 12 bases between the germline ends. The CDR3 loop spans 15 amino acids. CDR3 residues: CASSLSPGDTGELFF. CDR3 bases: TGTGCCAGCAGCCTCTCCCCCGGGGACACCGGGGAGCTGTTTTTT. Combining the CDR3 with reference TRBV14 and TRBJ2-2 gives the whole variable domain EAGVTQFPSHSVIEKGQTVTLRCDPISGHDNLYWYRRVMGKEIKFLLHFVKESKQDESGMPNNRFLAERTGGTYSTLKVQPAELEDSGVYFCASSLSPGDTGELFFGEGSRLTVL.

The chain employs TRBV15 and TRBJ1-5; the D is unclear. Germline-derived CDR1 and CDR2 are LNHNV and YYDKDF (reference sequence). The CDR3 has 15 residues. V was shortened by 5 bases and J by 0 bases, with 11 bases between the two germline ends. The DNA of the CDR3 is TGTGCCACCAGCCTCCCCCGGTATAGCAATCAGCCCCAGCATTTT. Its protein product is CATSLPRYSNQPQHF.

There are many counts of this clonotype. The gene calls are TRBV27 and TRBJ2-4; D uncertain. Germline values: CDR1 MNHEY, CDR2 SMNVEV (reference sequence). The CDR3 is 14 residues long. Trimming removed 2 bases at V and 0 bases at J, with 5 bases between. The CDR3 DNA reads TGTGCCAGCAGTTTAGGCTCAGCCAAAAACATTCAGTACTTC. Translating gives CASSLGSAKNIQYF.

V usage is TRBV10-3 and J usage is TRBJ2-1, with 8 bases identical to TRBD1. The junction had 9 bases not matched to a gene; V was cut back by 7 bases and J by 7 bases. Germline V CDR1 and CDR2: ENHRY, SYGVKD. This CDR3 region has 14 residues. DNA of the CDR3: TGTGCCATCACCAGGCAGGGGGCAAGGAATGAGCAGTTCTTC. Translating gives CAITRQGARNEQFF.

The chain links TRBV12-3 or TRBV12-4 to TRBJ2-1; D is ambiguous. Trimming took 2 bases from V and 10 from J, leaving 15 bases between them. The CDR3 has 14 amino acids. The CDR3 region is CASSLLEQRGEQFF. The CDR3 region has the DNA TGTGCCAGCAGTTTATTGGAGCAGCGTGGAGAGCAGTTCTTC.

The CDR3 spells CASSLASGRLYEQYF. In nucleotides, the CDR3 is TGTGCCAGCAGCTTGGCTAGCGGAAGACTCTACGAGCAGTACTTC. The chain carries TRBV5-5 and TRBJ2-7; 7 nucleotides agree with TRBD2. The germline V gene encodes CDR1 SGHKS and CDR2 YYEKEE (reference sequence). This CDR3 comprises 15 residues. Trimming at V came to 0 bases and at J to 3 bases, leaving 6 bases not matched to a gene.

This clonotype has just a few counts. This rearrangement joins TRBV12-3 or TRBV12-4 to TRBJ2-7; 7 nucleotides line up with TRBD2. The CDR3 sequence is 16 residues long. V trimming: 6 bases; J trimming: 5 bases; junction bases outside the gene matches: 16. CDR3 in DNA: TGTGCCAGCAGCCCAAGGGAGAGCGGGGTCTCTGACGAGCAGTACTTC. Protein sequence: CASSPRESGVSDEQYF.

The table lists this clonotype with a few counts. The V gene is TRBV6-5, the J gene TRBJ2-7, with 9 bases that match TRBD1. The CDR3 covers 13 residues. CDR1 is MNHEY, CDR2 SVGAGI, per germline. After removal of 4 bases from V and 5 bases from J, the junction contained 3 bases not matched to a gene. This CDR3 is CASSWTGVHEQYF. In DNA form, the CDR3 reads TGTGCCAGCAGTTGGACAGGGGTCCACGAGCAGTACTTC.

This clonotype turned up a few times. The chain couples TRBV7-8 to TRBJ1-1; TRBD1 might be the D (5 bases). The CDR3 runs 16 residues. The germline V gene encodes CDR1 SGHVS and CDR2 FQNEAQ. The V gene lost 4 bases and the J gene lost 0 bases, with 15 bases spanning the gap. DNA of the CDR3: TGTGCCAGCAGCTCCGACTCGGGACGGATGAACACTGAAGCTTTCTTT. Residues: CASSSDSGRMNTEAFF.

For this clonotype: A clone one base away is much larger, so this may be a read error. The chain employs TRBV20-1 and TRBJ2-2; 9 bases agree with TRBD2. CDR3 size: 18 residues. CDR1 is DFQATT, CDR2 SNEGSKA, per germline (reference sequence). J was trimmed by 2 bases and V by 1 base; bases with no gene match: 11. The CDR3 sequence: CSARVSGGRDCNTGELFF. The DNA of the CDR3 is TGCAGTGCTAGAGTTAGCGGGGGCCGAGACTGCAACACCGGGGAGCTGTTTTTT.

This clonotype was seen repeatedly, ten times or more. The chain is built from TRBV11-2 and TRBJ2-1, with 10 bases lining up with TRBD2. Germline values: CDR1 SGHAT, CDR2 FQNNGV. CDR3 length equals 15 residues. After removal of 5 bases from V and 4 bases from J, the junction contained 5 bases not matched to a gene. CDR3 sequence: CASSQTSGPYNEQFF. The CDR3 nucleotides read TGTGCCAGCAGCCAGACTAGCGGGCCGTACAATGAGCAGTTCTTC.

Only a few counts were recorded for this clonotype. The chain carries TRBV29-1 and TRBJ2-7; 10 bases align to TRBD2. The CDR3 contains 13 residues. Germline V gene lookup returns CDR1 SQVTM and CDR2 ANQGSEA. The V segment lost 4 bases and the J segment 4 bases; nucleotides outside the gene matches: 4. CDR3 in DNA: TGCAGCGTTGCCACTAGCGGGAAGTACGAGCAGTACTTC. Protein sequence: CSVATSGKYEQYF.

V is TRBV24-1 and J is TRBJ2-5; 8 bases map to TRBD1. The CDR3 consists of 18 residues. V was clipped by 4 bases and J by 4 bases; unmatched bases: 16. CDR1 is KGHDR, CDR2 SFDVKD, per germline. DNA of the CDR3: TGTGCCACCAGTGACATTCCGGCCCAGGGGGCGCTGAGAGAGACCCAGTACTTC. Translated, it gives CATSDIPAQGALRETQYF.

This clonotype was seen a few times. Written as DNA, the CDR3 is TGTGCCAGCAGCCCCCTCGAGGCCAACGTCCTGACTTTC. This sequence encodes CASSPLEANVLTF. The rearrangement joins TRBV7-3 to TRBJ2-6; D uncertain. The germline V gene has CDR1 SGHTA and CDR2 FQGTGA. This CDR3 is built from 13 residues. V lost 5 bases to trimming and J lost 6 bases, with 8 bases between them.

This clonotype was counted only a few times. The chain joins TRBV19 to TRBJ2-1; possibly TRBD1 for D (5 bases). CDR1 is LNHDA, CDR2 SQIVND, per germline (reference sequence). Trimming removed 3 bases from V and 8 bases from J, with 17 bases in between. The CDR3 is made up of 15 amino acids. CDR3 amino acids: CASSMRSQGNYEQFF. The CDR3 DNA sequence: TGTGCCAGTAGTATGAGGTCGCAGGGTAACTATGAGCAGTTCTTC.

The chain recombines TRBV12-3 or TRBV12-4 with TRBJ1-1; 8 bases line up with TRBD1. The ends lost 6 bases at V and 5 bases at J; junction bases unmatched: 11. The CDR3 runs to 15 residues. For the CDR3, the DNA is TGTGCCAGCAGCCCAGGACAGGGAATACGGACTGAAGCTTTCTTT. Amino acid sequence: CASSPGQGIRTEAFF.

The chain combines TRBV11-2 with TRBJ2-3; D remains ambiguous. Per the germline V gene, CDR1 is SGHAT and CDR2 is FQNNGV. The V end was cut by 7 bases, the J end by 2 bases, with 16 bases between. The CDR3 loop spans 15 amino acids. The chain's CDR3 is CASNPNSRPTDTQYF. The CDR3 DNA is TGTGCCAGCAACCCCAATTCCAGACCCACAGATACGCAGTATTTT.

This clonotype was seen at least ten times. CDR3 sequence: CASSQDRLAGSSGANVLTF. CDR3 DNA sequence: TGTGCCAGCAGCCAAGATCGGCTAGCGGGTAGCTCTGGGGCCAACGTCCTGACTTTC. The genes are TRBV4-2 and TRBJ2-6, with 8 bases fitting TRBD2. The length of the CDR3 is 19 residues. J lost 0 bases, V lost 0 bases, and 7 bases had no gene match. CDR1 and CDR2 from the germline V gene are LGHNA and YNFKEQ.

This clonotype was detected only a few times. V is TRBV7-8 and J is TRBJ2-5; D may be TRBD1 or TRBD2 (5 bases each). Germline CDR1 SGHVS, CDR2 FQNEAQ. The CDR3 runs 15 residues. V gave up 5 bases and J gave up 5 bases, with 18 bases separating them. The CDR3 DNA reads TGTGCCAGCAGCACCCGAGGGGACGATAGGGAGACCCAGTACTTC. Translated: CASSTRGDDRETQYF.

This rearrangement joins TRBV24-1 to TRBJ2-6, with 8 bases aligning to TRBD1. Germline CDR1 KGHDR, CDR2 SFDVKD. This CDR3 comprises 14 residues. V was pared by 10 bases and J by 1 base, with 2 bases of the junction left unmatched. The CDR3 coding sequence is TGTGCCACTCGGACAGGGTCTGGGGCCAACGTCCTGACTTTC. Encoded protein: CATRTGSGANVLTF.

The chain combines TRBV9 with TRBJ2-3; D unclear. Germline assignment: CDR1 SGDLS and CDR2 YYNGEE. CDR3 length: 16 residues. Trimming took off 3 bases at V and 4 bases at J, with 18 bases between the two ends. The CDR3, as DNA: TGTGCCAGCAGCGAGGCTCCCGCGGTCGGTGCAGATACGCAGTATTTT. Protein product: CASSEAPAVGADTQYF. The whole variable domain, filled in from reference TRBV9 and TRBJ2-3, reads DSGVTQTPKHLITATGQRVTLRCSPRSGDLSVYWYQQSLDQGLQFLIQYYNGEERAKGNILERFSAQQFPDLHSELNLSSLELGDSALYFCASSEAPAVGADTQYFGPGTRLTVL.

This clonotype was found a few times. J is TRBJ2-7 and V is TRBV3-1, with unresolved D. Germline V gives CDR1 LGHDT, CDR2 YNNKEL (reference sequence). The CDR3 covers 14 residues. V lost 4 bases, J lost 2 bases, and 12 bases lay in between. CDR3 residues: CASSREVDPYEQYF. Written as DNA, the CDR3 is TGTGCCAGCAGCCGAGAGGTCGATCCCTACGAGCAGTACTTC.